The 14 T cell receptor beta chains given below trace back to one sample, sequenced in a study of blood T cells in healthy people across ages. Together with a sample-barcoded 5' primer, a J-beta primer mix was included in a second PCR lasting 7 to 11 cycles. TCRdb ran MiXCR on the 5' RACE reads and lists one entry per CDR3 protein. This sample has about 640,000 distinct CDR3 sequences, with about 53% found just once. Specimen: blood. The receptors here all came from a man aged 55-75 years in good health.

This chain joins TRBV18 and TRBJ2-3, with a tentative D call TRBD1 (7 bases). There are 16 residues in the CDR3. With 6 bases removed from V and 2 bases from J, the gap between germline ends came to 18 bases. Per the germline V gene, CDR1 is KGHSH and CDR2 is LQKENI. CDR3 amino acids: CASSPQGGGDTDTQYF. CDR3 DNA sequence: TGTGCCAGCTCCCCCCAGGGGGGCGGGGACACAGATACGCAGTATTTT.

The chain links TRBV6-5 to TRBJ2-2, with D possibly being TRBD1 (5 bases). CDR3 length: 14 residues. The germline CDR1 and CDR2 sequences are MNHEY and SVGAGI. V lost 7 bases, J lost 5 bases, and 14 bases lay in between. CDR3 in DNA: TGTGCCAGCAAACAGACAGTGGATACCGGGGAGCTGTTTTTT. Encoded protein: CASKQTVDTGELFF.

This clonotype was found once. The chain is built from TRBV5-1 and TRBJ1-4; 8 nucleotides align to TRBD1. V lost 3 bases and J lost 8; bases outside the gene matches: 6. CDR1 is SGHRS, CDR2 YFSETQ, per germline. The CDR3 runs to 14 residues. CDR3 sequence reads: CASSWTGLYEKLFF. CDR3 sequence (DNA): TGCGCCAGCAGCTGGACAGGGTTATACGAAAAACTGTTTTTT.

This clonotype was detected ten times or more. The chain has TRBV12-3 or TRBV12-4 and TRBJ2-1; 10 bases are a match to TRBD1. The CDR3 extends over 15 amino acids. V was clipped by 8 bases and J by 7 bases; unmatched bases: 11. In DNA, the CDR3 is TGTGCCAGCCTACTGACAGGGGGCGGTTTTAATGAGCAGTTCTTC. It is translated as CASLLTGGGFNEQFF.

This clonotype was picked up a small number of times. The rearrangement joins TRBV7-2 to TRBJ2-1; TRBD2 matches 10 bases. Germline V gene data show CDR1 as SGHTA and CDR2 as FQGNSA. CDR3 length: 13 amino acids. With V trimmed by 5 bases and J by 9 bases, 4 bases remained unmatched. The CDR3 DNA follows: TGTGCCAGCAGCATACTAGCGGGGTCTGAGCAGTTCTTC. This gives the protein CASSILAGSEQFF. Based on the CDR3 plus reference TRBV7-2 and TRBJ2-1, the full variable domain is GAGVSQSPSNKVTEKGKDVELRCDPISGHTALYWYRQSLGQGLEFLIYFQGNSAPDKSGLPSDRFSAERTGGSVSTLTIQRTQQEDSAVYLCASSILAGSEQFFGPGTRLTVL.

CDR3 coding DNA: TGCAGTGCTAGAGACCCGGGTACCACAGATACGCAGTATTTT. Translation gives CSARDPGTTDTQYF. J is TRBJ2-3 and V is TRBV20-1; D is uncertain. The CDR3 has 14 amino acids. V shed 0 bases and J shed 2 bases, with 9 bases lying between them. Germline V gives CDR1 DFQATT, CDR2 SNEGSKA (reference sequence).

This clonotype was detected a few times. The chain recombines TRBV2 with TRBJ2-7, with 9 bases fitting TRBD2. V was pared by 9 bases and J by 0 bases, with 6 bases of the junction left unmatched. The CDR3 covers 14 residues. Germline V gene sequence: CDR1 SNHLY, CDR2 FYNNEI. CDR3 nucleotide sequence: TGTGCCAGTTCCGGACTAGCGTCCTCCTACGAGCAGTACTTC. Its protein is CASSGLASSYEQYF.

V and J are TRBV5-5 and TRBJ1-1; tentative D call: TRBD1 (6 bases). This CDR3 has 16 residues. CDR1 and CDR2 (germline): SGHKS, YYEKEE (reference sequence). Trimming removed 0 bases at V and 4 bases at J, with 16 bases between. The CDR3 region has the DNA TGTGCCAGCAGCTTGGTATCGGCAGGGGCGGTCACTGAAGCTTTCTTT. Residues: CASSLVSAGAVTEAFF.

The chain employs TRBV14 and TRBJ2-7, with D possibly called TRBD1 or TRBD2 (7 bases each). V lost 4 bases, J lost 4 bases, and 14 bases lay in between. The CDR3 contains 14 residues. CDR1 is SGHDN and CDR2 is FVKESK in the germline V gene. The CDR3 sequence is CASSPGGGRYEQYF. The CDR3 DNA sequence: TGTGCCAGCAGCCCAGGGGGAGGGAGGTACGAGCAGTACTTC.

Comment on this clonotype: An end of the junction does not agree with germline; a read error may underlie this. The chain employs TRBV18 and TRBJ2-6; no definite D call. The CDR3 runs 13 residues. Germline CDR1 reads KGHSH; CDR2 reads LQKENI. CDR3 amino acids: CANSPSGANVLTF. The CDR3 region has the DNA TGTGCCAACTCACCCTCTGGGGCCAACGTCCTGACTTTC.

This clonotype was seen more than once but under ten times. CDR3: CATRLAGAYREQFF. The CDR3, as DNA: TGTGCCACCCGACTAGCGGGGGCCTACCGTGAGCAGTTCTTC. J is TRBJ2-1 and V is TRBV6-1; 12 bases agree with TRBD2. This CDR3 has 14 residues. CDR1 and CDR2 from the germline V gene are MNHNS and SASEGT. Unmatched junction bases numbered 10, after V lost 10 bases and J lost 9 bases.

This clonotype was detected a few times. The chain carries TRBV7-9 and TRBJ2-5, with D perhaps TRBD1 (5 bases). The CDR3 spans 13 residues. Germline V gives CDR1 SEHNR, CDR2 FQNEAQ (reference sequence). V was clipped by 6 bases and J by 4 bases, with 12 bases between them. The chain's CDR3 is CASRQQDPETQYF. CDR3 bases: TGTGCCAGCAGGCAACAGGATCCAGAGACCCAGTACTTC.

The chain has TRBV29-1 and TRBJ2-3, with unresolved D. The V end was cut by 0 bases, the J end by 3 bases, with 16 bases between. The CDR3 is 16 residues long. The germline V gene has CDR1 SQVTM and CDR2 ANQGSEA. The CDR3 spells CSVEDRTTSGTDTQYF. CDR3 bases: TGCAGCGTTGAAGACAGAACAACCTCTGGGACAGATACGCAGTATTTT.

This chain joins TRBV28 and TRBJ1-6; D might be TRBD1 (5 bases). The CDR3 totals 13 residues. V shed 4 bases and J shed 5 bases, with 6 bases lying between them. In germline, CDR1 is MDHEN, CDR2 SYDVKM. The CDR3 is CASSWGHNSPLHF. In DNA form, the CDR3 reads TGTGCCAGCAGTTGGGGACATAATTCACCCCTCCACTTT.